This T cell receptor (beta chain) was captured by sequencing in a study of blood T cell repertoires in COVID-19 (dated by TCRdb to the early 2020s). With respect to the entire study: The collaborator samples originated in the United States, Italy and Spain and spanned the acute and convalescent phases of COVID-19. The prospective study material was composed of cDNA or gDNA derived from T cells, B-cell-depleted T cells, or PBMCs. The dataset comprised deeply sampled blood TCRbeta repertoires from subjects exposed to, actively infected with, or recovered from COVID-19. The repertoires were made available in a free public database intended to serve as a resource for research on the immune response to SARS-CoV-2. Samples were obtained from the ongoing ImmuneRACE study (first 160 participants) and from 1,254 subjects provided by 6 global collaborators. The sample metadata nearly always contained a de-identified subject ID, COVID-19 status, age in years and sex. Where available, HLA class I and class II types were taken from metadata supplied by the sample provider and were not determined by assay-based typing. What the work shows at the level of the full study, not this receptor alone: The amount of clinical and demographic metadata varied by source and participant and was provided uncurated.

The immunoSEQ Assay, a bias-controlled multiplex PCR, was used to amplify TCRbeta CDR3 regions from genomic DNA. Concerning the study's data processing: Nucleated cell counts per sample were estimated from amplification of reference gene primers within the assay. To quantify the absolute abundance of each unique TCRbeta CDR3 rearrangement, sequence reads were collapsed and filtered. For each sample, productive Simpson clonality was calculated as the square root of Simpson's diversity index over productive rearrangements. TCRdb obtained this table from immuneACCESS and retained in-frame rearrangements with V and J assigned. These tables miss some clones; where compared with another copy, unresolved V genes account for less than half of the shortfall, and the remainder is unexplained. V and J calls and clone size are those listed in that table; D and trimming were worked out from the DNA. The sample profile shows about 360,000 clones; 75% to 90% of them were found once. Just over 7% of the sample lies in the top ten.

Comments on this clone: No cognate antigen has been identified for it. There are no base qualities to consult, and no much larger clone falls within one base.

From a lookup of the germline V gene (reference sequence), CDR1 and CDR2 are MNHNY and SVGAGI. Inclusive of the bounding cysteine and phenylalanine, the CDR3 is 15 residues long. Only the CDR3 DNA is retained, 45 bases long and in frame from the first base. Trimming removed 8 bases from V and 10 bases from J, leaving 24 bases between the germline ends. In Seattle, one collaborating source enrolled patients while the infection was active and tracked those patients longitudinally over the course of disease. Each collaborating institution followed its own protocols to collect whole blood in K2EDTA tubes. For TCRbeta analysis, collaborator samples were shipped as frozen whole blood, as isolated PBMCs, or as DNA extracted from either sample type.

The rearrangement joined TRBV6-6 to TRBJ2-1; the D region possibly corresponds to TRBD2 (6 bases align). The sample taken for sequencing was peripheral blood. The sequence derives from a woman aged 55-69 years with COVID-19, enrolled during active disease. CDR3 loop: CASAASFRREGEQFF. The DNA sequence is given as TGTGCCAGCGCCGCCAGTTTTAGGAGGGAAGGCGAGCAGTTCTTC.